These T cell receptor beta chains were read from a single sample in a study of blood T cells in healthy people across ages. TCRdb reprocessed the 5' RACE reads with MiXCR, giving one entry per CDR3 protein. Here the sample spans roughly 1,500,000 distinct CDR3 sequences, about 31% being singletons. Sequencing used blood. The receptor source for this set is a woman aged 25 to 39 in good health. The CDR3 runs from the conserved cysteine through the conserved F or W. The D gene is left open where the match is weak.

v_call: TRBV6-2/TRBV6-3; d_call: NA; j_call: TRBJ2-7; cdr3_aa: CASTLLSGYEQYF
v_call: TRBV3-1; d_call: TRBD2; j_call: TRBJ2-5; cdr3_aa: CASSFADQAGKKETQYF
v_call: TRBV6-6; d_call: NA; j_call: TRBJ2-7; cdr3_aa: CATQAGTYSYEQYF
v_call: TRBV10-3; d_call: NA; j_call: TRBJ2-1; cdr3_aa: CAISERANEQFF
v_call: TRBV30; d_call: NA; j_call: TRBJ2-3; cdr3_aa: CAWSGGTGVRTDTQYF
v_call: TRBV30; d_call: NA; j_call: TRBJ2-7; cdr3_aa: CAWSGAYEQYF
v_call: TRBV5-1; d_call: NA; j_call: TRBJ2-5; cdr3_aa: CASTITGLGETQYF
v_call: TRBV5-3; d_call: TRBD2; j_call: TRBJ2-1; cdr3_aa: CARSPFFLTEREFPCNEQFF
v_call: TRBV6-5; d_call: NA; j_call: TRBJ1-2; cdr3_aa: CASSKGPPRYGYTF
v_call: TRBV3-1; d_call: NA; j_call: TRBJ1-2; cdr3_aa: CASSQTASGYTF
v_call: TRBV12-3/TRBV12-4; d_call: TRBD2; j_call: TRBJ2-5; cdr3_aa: CASTPRSSGRATQYF
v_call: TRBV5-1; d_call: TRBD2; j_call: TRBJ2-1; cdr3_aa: CAGAPVGSGRDEQFF
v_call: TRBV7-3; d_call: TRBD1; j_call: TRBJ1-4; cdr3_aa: CAAKRAGTENEKLFF
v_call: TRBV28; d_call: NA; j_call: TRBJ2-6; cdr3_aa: CASSYRALTNVRTF
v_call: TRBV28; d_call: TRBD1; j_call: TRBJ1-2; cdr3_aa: CASSFPDRVDYGYTF
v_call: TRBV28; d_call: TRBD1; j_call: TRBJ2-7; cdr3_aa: CASSRFRDRGTHEQYF
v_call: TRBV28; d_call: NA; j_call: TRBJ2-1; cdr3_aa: CASRRVPAGDEQFF
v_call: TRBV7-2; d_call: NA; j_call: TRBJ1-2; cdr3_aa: CVSSPEVGGRGYTF
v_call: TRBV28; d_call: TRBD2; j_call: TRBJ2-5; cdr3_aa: CASSSLLAGGPQETQYF
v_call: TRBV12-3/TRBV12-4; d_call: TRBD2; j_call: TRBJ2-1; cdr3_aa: CASRGTSGSLDNEQFF
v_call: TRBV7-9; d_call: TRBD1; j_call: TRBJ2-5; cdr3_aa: CASTPQGAGETQYF
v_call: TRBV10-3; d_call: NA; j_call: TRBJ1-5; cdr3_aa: CALLNQPQHF
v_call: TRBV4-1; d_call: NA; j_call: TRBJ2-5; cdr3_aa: CASGPEGLSDQETQYF
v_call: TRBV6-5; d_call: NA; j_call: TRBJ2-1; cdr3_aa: CASSSGVGNEQFF
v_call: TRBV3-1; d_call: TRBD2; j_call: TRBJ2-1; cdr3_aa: CASSRRLAGEYNEQFF
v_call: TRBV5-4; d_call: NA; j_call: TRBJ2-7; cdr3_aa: CASSPPDSAYEQYF
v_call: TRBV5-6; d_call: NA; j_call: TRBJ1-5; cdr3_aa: CASSLSSQPQHF
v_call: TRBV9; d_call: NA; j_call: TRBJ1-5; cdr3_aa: CASRERWPQHF
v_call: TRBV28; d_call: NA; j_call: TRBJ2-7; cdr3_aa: CASKWAGLTSYEQYF
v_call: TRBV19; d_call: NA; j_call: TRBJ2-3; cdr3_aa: CASRGWTQSTDTQYF
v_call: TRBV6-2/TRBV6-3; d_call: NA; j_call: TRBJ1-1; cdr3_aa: CASSYSLGNTEAFF
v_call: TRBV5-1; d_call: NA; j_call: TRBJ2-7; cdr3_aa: CASSVGGWSYEQYF
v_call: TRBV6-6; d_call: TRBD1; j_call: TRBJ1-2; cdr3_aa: CASIRGQGLPANYGYTF
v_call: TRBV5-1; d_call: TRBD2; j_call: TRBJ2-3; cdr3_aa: CASSLVRLAGTDTQYF
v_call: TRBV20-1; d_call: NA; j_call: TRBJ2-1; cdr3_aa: CSARDPTQYNEQFF
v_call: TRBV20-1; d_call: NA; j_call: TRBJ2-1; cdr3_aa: CSARDSAVYNEQFF